One T cell receptor beta chain is described in this entry. Its antigen is undetermined. The record originates from a study of T-cell memory formation after mild COVID-19. Background on the study: In these data, TCR clusters were largely donor specific.

Amplification by 5'RACE using constant-segment primers produced TCR alpha and TCR beta cDNA libraries that carried sample barcodes and UMIs. In TCRdb, the 5' RACE reads were re-called with MiXCR into one record per CDR3 protein. The table shows about 430,000 distinct CDR3 sequences, with 20% to 25% occurring only once. Study conclusions and caveats: Specificity for SARS-CoV-2 was not confirmed among the second-wave clones peaking on day 37. Later expanders leaned CD4+, whereas clones that contracted between day 15 and 85 were balanced CD4/CD8.

The CDR3 has 14 residues. The germline CDR1 and CDR2 sequences are LNHDA and SQIVND (reference sequence). The germline V and J ends were trimmed by 3 bases and 3 bases, with 12 bases remaining between them. This clonotype was sampled from an adult woman who had mild COVID-19 (a few samples of this study predate the infection). Cell type and time point are not known. Sequenced input: PBMCs or a T cell subset sorted from them (not recorded which). This chain connects TRBV19 to TRBJ2-7, with D hard to call. CDR3 region: CASSMATPDYEQYF. The CDR3, as DNA: TGTGCCAGTAGTATGGCGACACCAGACTACGAGCAGTACTTC.